This TCR beta chain was documented in a study of beta chain features in type 1 diabetes. This clone was picked up a small number of times. The entirety of the isolated RNA underwent reverse transcription, so expressed TCRB transcripts were sequenced. Produced via immunoSEQ multiplex PCR; TCRdb's table is partial and in-frame only. Among about 340,000 clones listed, 7.5% to 9% were seen once. The sequenced sample consisted of central memory CD4+ T cells from blood. The TCR originated in a woman aged 18-29 years in good health.

The CDR3 protein is CASSLGGTGANTEAFF. The CDR3 DNA is TGTGCCAGCAGCTTGGGTGGGACAGGGGCAAACACTGAAGCTTTCTTT. This chain links TRBV5-4 with TRBJ1-1; TRBD1 matches at 10 bases. The V gene end was trimmed by 0 bases and the J gene end by 2 bases; junction bases not matched to a gene: 4. CDR3 size: 16 residues. Germline CDR1 reads SGHNT; CDR2 reads YYREEE (reference sequence).